This T cell receptor (beta chain) was observed in a study of T cells after posttransplantation cyclophosphamide. A marrow graft followed busulfan-fludarabine conditioning, with cyclophosphamide on days +3 and +4. Data came from immunoSEQ multiplex PCR; TCRdb stores just in-frame clones and leaves some out. The sample records about 19,000 clones, about 90% being singletons. The V and J ends lost 1 base and 7 bases, in that order; junction bases with no gene match: 5. Germline CDR1 reads LGHNA; CDR2 reads YNFKEQ. The CDR3 has 15 amino acids. General study findings and limits: Recipient CMV seropositivity and CMV reactivation strongly tracked TRB clonality. Blood and skin or GI T cell repertoires showed limited TRB overlap. Donor CD8+ memory clones often dominated recipient blood repertoires at later times.

With respect to this clone: Antigen specificity is unknown.

The sequences come from PBMCs, collected after allogeneic stem cell transplant with posttransplant cyclophosphamide. The rearrangement joins TRBV4-2 to TRBJ2-1, with 9 bases lining up with TRBD2. This receptor was taken from a female patient in her thirties or forties who received an allogeneic stem cell transplant from a related donor, was CMV-positive, and had no GVHD. Some T cells may be the graft donor's. The CDR3 DNA sequence: TGTGCCAGCAGCCAAGGTCTAGCGGGAACTAATGAGCAGTTCTTC. This translates into CASSQGLAGTNEQFF.